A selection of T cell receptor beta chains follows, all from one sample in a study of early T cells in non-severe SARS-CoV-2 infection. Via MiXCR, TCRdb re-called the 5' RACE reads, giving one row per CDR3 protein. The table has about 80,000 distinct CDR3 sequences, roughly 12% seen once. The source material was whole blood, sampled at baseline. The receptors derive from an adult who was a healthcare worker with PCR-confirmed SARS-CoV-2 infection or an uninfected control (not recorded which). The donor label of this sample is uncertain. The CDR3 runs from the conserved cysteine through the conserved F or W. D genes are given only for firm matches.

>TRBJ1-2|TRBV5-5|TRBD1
CASSLGTGGNGYTF
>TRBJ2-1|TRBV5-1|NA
CASSLRGSGDEQFF
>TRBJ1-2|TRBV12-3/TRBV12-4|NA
CASRGQGIGYTF
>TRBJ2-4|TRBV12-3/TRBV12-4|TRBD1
CASRAGQESNIQYF
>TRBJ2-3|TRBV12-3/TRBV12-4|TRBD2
CASSLGAGGLKDTQYF
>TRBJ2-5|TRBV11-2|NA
CASSLEVSSETQYF
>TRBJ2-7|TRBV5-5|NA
CASRIGVEQYF
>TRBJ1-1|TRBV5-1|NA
CASSSDPAGNTEAFF
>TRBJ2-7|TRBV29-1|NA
CSVRPASSYEQYF
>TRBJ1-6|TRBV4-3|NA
CASSQEARNSPLHF
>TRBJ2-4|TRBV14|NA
CASSQDQVEGGTKNIQYF
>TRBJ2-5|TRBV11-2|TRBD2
CASSPKRGGETQYF
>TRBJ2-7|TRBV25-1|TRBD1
CASSEFGQGAYEQYF
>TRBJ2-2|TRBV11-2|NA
CASSLMSTGELFF
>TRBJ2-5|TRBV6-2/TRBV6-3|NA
CASSYIPEETQYF
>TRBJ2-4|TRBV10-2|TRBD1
CASSQGQVQNIQYF
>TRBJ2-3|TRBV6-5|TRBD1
CASSLRGYGTDTQYF
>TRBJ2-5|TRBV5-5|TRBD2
CASSLVSSGGAVETQYF
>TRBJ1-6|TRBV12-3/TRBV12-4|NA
CASSLDLTSPLHF
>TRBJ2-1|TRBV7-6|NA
CASSPIVNEQFF
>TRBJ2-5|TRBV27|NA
CASSHSGREETQYF
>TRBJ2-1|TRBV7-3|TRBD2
CASSYGTRDEQFF
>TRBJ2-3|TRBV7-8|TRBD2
CASSFGSGSLGTDTQYF
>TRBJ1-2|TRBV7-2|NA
CASRKGTLTF
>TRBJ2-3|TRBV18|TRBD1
CASSPPSRGRTDTQYF
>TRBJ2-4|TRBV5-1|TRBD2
CASSLPAGDKNIQYF